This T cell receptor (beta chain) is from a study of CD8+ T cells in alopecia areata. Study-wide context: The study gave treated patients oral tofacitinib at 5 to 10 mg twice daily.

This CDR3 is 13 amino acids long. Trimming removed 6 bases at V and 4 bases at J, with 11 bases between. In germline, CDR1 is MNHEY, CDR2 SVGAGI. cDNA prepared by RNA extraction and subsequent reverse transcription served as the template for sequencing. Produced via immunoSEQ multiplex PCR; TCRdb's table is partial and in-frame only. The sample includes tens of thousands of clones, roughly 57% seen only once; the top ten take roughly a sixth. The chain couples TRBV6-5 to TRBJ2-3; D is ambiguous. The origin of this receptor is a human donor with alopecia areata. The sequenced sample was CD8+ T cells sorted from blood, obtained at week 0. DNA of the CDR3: TGTGCCAGCAGCCTGGGTGAGGCAGATACGCAGTATTTT. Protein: CASSLGEADTQYF.